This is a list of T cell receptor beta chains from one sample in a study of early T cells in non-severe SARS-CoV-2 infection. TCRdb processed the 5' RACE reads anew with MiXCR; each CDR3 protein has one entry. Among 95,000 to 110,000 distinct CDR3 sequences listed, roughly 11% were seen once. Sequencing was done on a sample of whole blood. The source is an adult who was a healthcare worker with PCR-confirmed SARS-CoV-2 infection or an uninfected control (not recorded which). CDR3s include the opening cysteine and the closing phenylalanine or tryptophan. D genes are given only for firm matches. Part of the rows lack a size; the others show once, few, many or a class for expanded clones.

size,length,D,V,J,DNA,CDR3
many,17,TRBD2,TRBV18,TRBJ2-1,TGTGCCAGCACCTTCTCTTATGGGACTAGCGGTTACAATGAGCAGTTCTTC,CASTFSYGTSGYNEQFF
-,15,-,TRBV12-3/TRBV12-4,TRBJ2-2,TGTGCCAGCAGCCACAGCACCGGGACGCGGCGGGAGCTGTTTTTT,CASSHSTGTRRELFF
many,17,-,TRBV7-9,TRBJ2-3,TGTGCCAGCAGCTCAAAAAGAGTAGGACTTTCCACAGATACGCAGTATTTT,CASSSKRVGLSTDTQYF
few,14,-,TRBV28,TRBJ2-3,TGTGCCAGCATGCGGCGGGACAAGATGGATACGCAGTATTTT,CASMRRDKMDTQYF
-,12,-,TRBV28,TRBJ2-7,TGTGCCCCCAACGGGAGCTCCTACGAGCAGTACTTC,CAPNGSSYEQYF
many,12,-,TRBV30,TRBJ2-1,TGTGCCTGGAGTGTACTAGGGAATGAGCAGTTCTTC,CAWSVLGNEQFF
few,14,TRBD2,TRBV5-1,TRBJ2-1,TGCGCCAGCAGCTGGTCTAGCGGGACCGATGAGCAGTTCTTC,CASSWSSGTDEQFF
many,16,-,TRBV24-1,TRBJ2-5,TGTGCCACCAGTGATGTCAGGGAGGTTGGCCAAGAGACCCAGTACTTC,CATSDVREVGQETQYF
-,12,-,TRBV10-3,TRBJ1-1,TGTGCCACCCACAGTAGCGGGGCTGAAGCTTTCTTT,CATHSSGAEAFF
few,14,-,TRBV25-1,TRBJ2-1,TGTGCCTGCACGGGGGATAGCTCCTACAATGAGCAGTTCTTC,CACTGDSSYNEQFF
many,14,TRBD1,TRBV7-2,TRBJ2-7,TGTGCCAGCAGCTCCCTACAGGGGGCCTACGAGCAGTACTTC,CASSSLQGAYEQYF
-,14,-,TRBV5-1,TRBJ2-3,TGCGCCAGCAGCTCGATCGAGGGGACTGATACGCAGTATTTT,CASSSIEGTDTQYF
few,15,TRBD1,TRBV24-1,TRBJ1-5,TGTGCCACCAGTGATTCGGGACAGGAGGGGCAGCCCCAGCATTTT,CATSDSGQEGQPQHF
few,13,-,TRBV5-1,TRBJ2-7,TGCGCCAGCAGCTTGCGAGGGTCCTGCGAGCAGTACTTC,CASSLRGSCEQYF
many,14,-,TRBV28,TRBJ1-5,TGTGCCAGCAGTCCTACAGGGTTGGGTCAGCCCCAGCATTTT,CASSPTGLGQPQHF
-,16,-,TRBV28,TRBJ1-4,TGTGCCAGCAGTTTATACCAGGGCGAGGTCAATGAAAAACTGTTTTTT,CASSLYQGEVNEKLFF
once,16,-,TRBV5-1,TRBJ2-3,TGCGCCTGCAGCTTGGACCGCGGCAGTTTCGCGGATACGCAGTATTTT,CACSLDRGSFADTQYF
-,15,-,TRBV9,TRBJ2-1,TGTGCCAGCAGTGTAGCGGGTGGGGGCCCCAATGAGCAGTTCTTC,CASSVAGGGPNEQFF